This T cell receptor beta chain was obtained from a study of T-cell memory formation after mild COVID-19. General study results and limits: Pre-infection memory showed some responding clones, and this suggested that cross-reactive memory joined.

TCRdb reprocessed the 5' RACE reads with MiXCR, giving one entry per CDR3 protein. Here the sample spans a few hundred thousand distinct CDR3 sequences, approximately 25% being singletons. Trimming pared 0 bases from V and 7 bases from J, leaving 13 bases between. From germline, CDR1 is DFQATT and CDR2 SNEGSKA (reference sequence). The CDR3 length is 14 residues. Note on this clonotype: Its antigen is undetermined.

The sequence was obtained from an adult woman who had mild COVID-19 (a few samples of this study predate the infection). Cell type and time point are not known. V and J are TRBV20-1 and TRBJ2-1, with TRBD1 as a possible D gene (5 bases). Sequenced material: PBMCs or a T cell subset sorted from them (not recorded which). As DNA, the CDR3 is TGCAGTGCTAGAGATCTCAGGGATTGGAATGAGCAGTTCTTC. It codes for CSARDLRDWNEQFF.